This T cell receptor (beta chain) originates from a study of T cell responses to AZD1222 COVID-19 vaccine. Across the whole study: Samples with a second dose at about 4 or about 12 weeks were pooled together.

The germline V gene has CDR1 ENHRY and CDR2 SYGVKD. The CDR3 contains 13 residues. The ends lost 7 bases at V and 6 bases at J; junction bases unmatched: 5. To note about this clone: The antigen is not known.

Study observations and caveats: The donor group comprised mostly white British people and more females; the analysis possibly underestimated clonal diversity. The study found vaccine-associated CD4 TCRs spanning spike, dominant at 160-218 and 743-854. Baseline testing showed seropositivity in only a handful of AZD1222 recipients.

Clones were sequenced by immunoSEQ multiplex PCR, and TCRdb holds only the in-frame ones, with some missing. The sample shows 100,000 to 120,000 clones, around 76% of them seen only once. The receptor comes from an adult in good health. This specimen consisted of peripheral blood, obtained on day 0 of AZD1222 vaccination. V usage is TRBV10-3 and J usage is TRBJ1-2, with TRBD1 matching 10 bases. The CDR3 sequence is CAIKDRGQHGYTF. The DNA for the CDR3 is TGTGCCATCAAAGACAGGGGGCAACATGGCTACACCTTC.